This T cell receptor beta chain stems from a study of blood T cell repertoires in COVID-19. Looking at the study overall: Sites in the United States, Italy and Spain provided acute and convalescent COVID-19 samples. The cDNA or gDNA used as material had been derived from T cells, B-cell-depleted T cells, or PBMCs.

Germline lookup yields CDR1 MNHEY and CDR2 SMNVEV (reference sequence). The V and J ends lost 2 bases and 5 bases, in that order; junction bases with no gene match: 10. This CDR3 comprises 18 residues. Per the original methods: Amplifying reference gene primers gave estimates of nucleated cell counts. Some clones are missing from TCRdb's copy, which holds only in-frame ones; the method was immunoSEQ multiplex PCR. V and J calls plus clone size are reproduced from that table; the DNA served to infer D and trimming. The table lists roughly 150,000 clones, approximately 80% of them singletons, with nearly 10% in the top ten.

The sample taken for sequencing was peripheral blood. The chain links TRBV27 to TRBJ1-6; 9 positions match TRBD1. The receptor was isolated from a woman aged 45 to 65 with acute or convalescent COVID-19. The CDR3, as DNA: TGTGCCAGCAGTTTAGGAAGGGCGACAGGGGGGAATAATTCACCCCTCCACTTT. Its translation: CASSLGRATGGNNSPLHF.